This T cell receptor beta chain derives from a study of blood T cells in healthy people across ages. Per sample, at least 5 micrograms of total RNA were extracted. Whole-study findings and limits: Possibly, changes in expanded clonotypes were confounded because donor CMV status was unknown. Naive T cell percentage by flow cytometry tracked strongly with beta diversity.

Points on this clonotype: Its antigen is currently unknown.

Using a J-beta primer mix together with a sample-barcoded 5' primer, a second PCR was run for about 6 to 12 cycles. TCRdb fed the 5' RACE reads into MiXCR, producing one record per CDR3 protein. The sample yields approximately 1,700,000 distinct CDR3 sequences, approximately 39% seen once. V was pared by 5 bases and J by 3 bases, with 13 bases between. The germline V gene encodes CDR1 SGHVS and CDR2 FQNEAQ. This CDR3 spans 14 amino acids. This chain links TRBV7-8 with TRBJ1-1; D not resolved. This receptor was taken from a human donor in good health. The sample comprised blood. CDR3 residues: CASSPELVYTEAFF. The CDR3 DNA reads TGTGCCAGCAGCCCCGAGCTAGTGTACACTGAAGCTTTCTTT.